The sequence of this T cell receptor (beta chain) was determined in a study of T-cell memory formation after mild COVID-19. CDR3 length equals 17 residues. Germline lookup yields CDR1 SGHKS and CDR2 YYEKEE (reference sequence). V trimming: 3 bases; J trimming: 5 bases; junction bases outside the gene matches: 16. TCRdb fed the 5' RACE reads into MiXCR, producing one record per CDR3 protein. The repertoire has tens of thousands of distinct CDR3 sequences, 15% to 20% of them found once; the top ten carry about a third. This chain connects TRBV5-5 to TRBJ2-5, with 7 bases aligning to TRBD2. The receptor was derived from an adult woman who had mild COVID-19 (a few samples of this study predate the infection). Cell type and time point are not known. Material for sequencing was PBMCs or a T cell subset sorted from them (not recorded which). The CDR3 DNA sequence: TGTGCCAGCAGCTCCCCGTTTCTAGCGGAAAGCTATGAGACCCAGTACTTC. Translating it yields CASSSPFLAESYETQYF.